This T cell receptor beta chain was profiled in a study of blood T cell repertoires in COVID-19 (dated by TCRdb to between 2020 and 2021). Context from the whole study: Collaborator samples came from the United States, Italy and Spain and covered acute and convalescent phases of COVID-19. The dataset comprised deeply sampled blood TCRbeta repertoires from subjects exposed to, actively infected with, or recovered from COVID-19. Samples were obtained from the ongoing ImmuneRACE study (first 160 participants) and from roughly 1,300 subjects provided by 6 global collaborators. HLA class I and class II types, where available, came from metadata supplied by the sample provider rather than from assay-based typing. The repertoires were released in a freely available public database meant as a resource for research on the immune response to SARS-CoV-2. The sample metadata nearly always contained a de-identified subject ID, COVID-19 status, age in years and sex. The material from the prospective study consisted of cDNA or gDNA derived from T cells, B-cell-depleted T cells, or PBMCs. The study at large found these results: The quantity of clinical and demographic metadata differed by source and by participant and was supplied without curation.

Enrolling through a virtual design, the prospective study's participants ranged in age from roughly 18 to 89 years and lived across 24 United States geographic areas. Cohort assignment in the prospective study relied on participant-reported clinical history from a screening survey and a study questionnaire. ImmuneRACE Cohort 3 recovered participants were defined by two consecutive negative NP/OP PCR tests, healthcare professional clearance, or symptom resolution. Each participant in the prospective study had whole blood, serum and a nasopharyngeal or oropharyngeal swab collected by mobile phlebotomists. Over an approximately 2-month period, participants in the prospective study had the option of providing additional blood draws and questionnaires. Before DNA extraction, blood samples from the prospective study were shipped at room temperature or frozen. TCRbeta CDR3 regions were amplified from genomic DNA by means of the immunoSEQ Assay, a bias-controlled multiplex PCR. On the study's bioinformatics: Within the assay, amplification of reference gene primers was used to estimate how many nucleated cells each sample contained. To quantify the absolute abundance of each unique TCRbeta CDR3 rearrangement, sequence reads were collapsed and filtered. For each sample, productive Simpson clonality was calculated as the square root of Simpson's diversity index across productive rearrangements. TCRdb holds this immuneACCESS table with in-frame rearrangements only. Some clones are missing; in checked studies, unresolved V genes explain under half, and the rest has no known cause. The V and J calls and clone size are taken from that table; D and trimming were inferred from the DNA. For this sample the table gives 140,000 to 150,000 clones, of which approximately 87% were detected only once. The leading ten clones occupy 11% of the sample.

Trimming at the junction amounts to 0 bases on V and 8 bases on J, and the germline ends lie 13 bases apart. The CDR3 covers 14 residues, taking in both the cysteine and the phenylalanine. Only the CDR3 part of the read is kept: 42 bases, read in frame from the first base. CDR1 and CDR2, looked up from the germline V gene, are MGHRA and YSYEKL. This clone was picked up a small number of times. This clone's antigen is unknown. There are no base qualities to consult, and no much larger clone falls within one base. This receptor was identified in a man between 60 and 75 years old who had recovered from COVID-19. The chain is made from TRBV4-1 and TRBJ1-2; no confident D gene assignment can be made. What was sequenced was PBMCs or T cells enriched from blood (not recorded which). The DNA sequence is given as TGCGCCAGCAGCCAAGATCTTTATACGGGGGGCTACACCTTC. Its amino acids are CASSQDLYTGGYTF.